This entry describes one T cell receptor (beta chain). Data came from immunoSEQ multiplex PCR; TCRdb stores just in-frame clones and leaves some out. This repertoire shows 95,000 to 150,000 clones, 75% to 90% found once; its top ten account for just under 30%. This sample was taken from a study of blood T cell repertoires in COVID-19. J was trimmed by 1 base and V by 4 bases; bases with no gene match: 4. The germline V gene has CDR1 SGDLS and CDR2 YYNGEE. The CDR3 runs to 14 residues. J is TRBJ2-7 and V is TRBV9; the match to TRBD1 covers 8 bases. The sequencing sample was made of peripheral blood. The clonotype was recovered from a woman aged 70-85 years with acute or convalescent COVID-19. The CDR3 spells CASSSRDRSYEQYF. As DNA, the CDR3 is TGTGCCAGCAGCTCCCGGGACAGGTCCTACGAGCAGTACTTC.